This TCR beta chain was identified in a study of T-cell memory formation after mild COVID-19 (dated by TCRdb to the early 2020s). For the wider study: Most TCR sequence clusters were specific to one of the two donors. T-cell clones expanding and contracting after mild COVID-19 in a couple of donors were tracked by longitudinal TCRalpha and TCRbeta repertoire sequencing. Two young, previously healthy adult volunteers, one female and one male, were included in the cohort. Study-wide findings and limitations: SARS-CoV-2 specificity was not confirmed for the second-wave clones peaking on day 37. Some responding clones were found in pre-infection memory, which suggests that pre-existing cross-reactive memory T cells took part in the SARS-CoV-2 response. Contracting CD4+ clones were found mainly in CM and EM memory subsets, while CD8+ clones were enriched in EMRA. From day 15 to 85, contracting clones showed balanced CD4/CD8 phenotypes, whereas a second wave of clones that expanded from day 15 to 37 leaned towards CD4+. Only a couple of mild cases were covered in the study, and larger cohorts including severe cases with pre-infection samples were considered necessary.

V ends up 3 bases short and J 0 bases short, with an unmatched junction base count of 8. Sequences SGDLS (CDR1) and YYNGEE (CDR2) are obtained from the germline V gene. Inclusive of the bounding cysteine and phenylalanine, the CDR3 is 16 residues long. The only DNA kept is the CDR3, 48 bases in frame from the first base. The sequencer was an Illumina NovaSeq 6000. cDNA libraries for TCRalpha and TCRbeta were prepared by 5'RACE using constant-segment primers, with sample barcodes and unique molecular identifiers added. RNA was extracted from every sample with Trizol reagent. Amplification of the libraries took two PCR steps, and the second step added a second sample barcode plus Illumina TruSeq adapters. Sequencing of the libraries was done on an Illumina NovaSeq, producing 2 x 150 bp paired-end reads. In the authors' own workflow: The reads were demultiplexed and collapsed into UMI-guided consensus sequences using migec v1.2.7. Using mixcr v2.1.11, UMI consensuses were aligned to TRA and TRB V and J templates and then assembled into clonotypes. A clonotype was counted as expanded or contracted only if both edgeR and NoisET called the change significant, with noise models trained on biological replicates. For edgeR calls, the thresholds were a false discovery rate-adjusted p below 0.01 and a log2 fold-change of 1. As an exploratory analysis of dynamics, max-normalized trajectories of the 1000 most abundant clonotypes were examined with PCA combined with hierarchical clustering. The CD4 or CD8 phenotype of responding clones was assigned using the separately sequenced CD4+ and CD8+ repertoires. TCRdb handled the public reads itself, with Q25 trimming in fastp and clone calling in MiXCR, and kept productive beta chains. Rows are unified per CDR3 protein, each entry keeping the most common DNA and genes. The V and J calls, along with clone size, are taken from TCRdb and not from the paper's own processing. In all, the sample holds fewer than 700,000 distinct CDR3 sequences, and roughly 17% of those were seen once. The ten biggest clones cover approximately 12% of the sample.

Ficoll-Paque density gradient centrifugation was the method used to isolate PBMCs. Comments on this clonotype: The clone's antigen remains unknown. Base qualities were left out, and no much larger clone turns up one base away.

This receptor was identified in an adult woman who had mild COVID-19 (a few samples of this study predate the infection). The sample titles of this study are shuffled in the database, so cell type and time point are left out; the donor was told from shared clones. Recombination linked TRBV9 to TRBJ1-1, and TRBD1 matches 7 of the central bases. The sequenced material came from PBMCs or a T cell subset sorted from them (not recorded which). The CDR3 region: CASSAGSGTVNTEAFF. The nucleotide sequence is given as TGTGCCAGCAGCGCAGGTTCCGGGACAGTGAACACTGAAGCTTTCTTT.